What follows are 28 T cell receptor beta chains derived from one specimen sequenced in a study of cytomegalovirus exposure and HLA in healthy donors. PCR primers comprised 60 Vbeta and 13 Jbeta primers. Some clones are missing from TCRdb's copy, which holds only in-frame ones; the method was immunoSEQ multiplex PCR. Altogether about 55,000 clones are present, approximately 80% being singletons, with the ten largest covering more than 2.5%. The sequenced sample consisted of PBMCs. The origin of the receptors is a female donor in good health and CMV-seronegative.

This clone appeared a few times. The chain links TRBV5-4 to TRBJ2-5; maybe TRBD1 (6 bases). Trimming left V 3 bases short and J 2 bases short, with 11 bases between. Per germline, CDR1 SGHNT and CDR2 YYREEE (reference sequence). This CDR3 comprises 14 residues. DNA of the CDR3: TGTGCCAGCAGCTCGCAGGGACAACAAGAGACCCAGTACTTC. This gives the protein CASSSQGQQETQYF.

This clone was seen a few times. The chain employs TRBV27 and TRBJ1-5; 10 bases agree with TRBD1. The CDR3 totals 18 residues. V shed 1 base and J 9 bases; nucleotides not matched to a gene: 15. Per the germline V gene, CDR1 is MNHEY and CDR2 is SMNVEV (reference sequence). CDR3 DNA: TGTGCCAGCAGTTTATTAGCCGGGACAGGGGCCTACAAGGGGCCCCAGCATTTT. It specifies CASSLLAGTGAYKGPQHF.

This sequence joins TRBV11-2 and TRBJ2-3; 7 nucleotides line up with TRBD1. In germline, CDR1 is SGHAT, CDR2 FQNNGV. Losses at the gene ends were 7 bases for V and 1 base for J; bases not matched to a gene: 17. CDR3 length: 18 residues. CDR3 nucleotide sequence: TGTGCCAGCACCGATACTGACAGGGAACGTCTCGGCACAGATACGCAGTATTTT. This translates into CASTDTDRERLGTDTQYF.

This clone was seen a few times. The rearrangement links TRBV10-1 to TRBJ2-6; 8 positions match TRBD1. CDR1 is WNHNN, CDR2 SYGVQD, per germline (reference sequence). Trimming cost V 0 bases and J 3 bases; bases outside gene matches: 7. CDR3 size: 18 residues. The DNA for the CDR3 is TGCGCCAGCAGTGAGTCGCGGACAGGGATAATTGGGGCCAACGTCCTGACTTTC. This codes for CASSESRTGIIGANVLTF.

The chain has TRBV7-2 and TRBJ2-1; 7 nucleotides align to TRBD1. The trim removed 8 bases at V and 9 bases at J, leaving 10 bases unmatched. Germline V lookup: CDR1 SGHTA, CDR2 FQGNSA. The CDR3 loop spans 13 amino acids. CDR3 protein: CASGFRDSIEQFF. As DNA, the CDR3 is TGTGCCAGCGGGTTTCGGGACAGCATTGAGCAGTTCTTC.

This chain connects TRBV5-4 to TRBJ1-2; tentative D call: TRBD1 (6 bases). CDR1 and CDR2 (germline): SGHNT, YYREEE (reference sequence). The CDR3 is made up of 16 amino acids. Trimming took 0 bases from V and 3 from J, leaving 15 bases between them. Here the CDR3 DNA reads TGTGCCAGCAGCTTGGCCGGGGGGCGGTTGGACTATGGCTACACCTTC. Residues: CASSLAGGRLDYGYTF. Together with reference TRBV5-4 and TRBJ1-2, the CDR3 gives the full variable domain: ETGVTQSPTHLIKTRGQQVTLRCSSQSGHNTVSWYQQALGQGPQFIFQYYREEENGRGNFPPRFSGLQFPNYSSELNVNALELDDSALYLCASSLAGGRLDYGYTFGSGTRLTVV.

The V call is TRBV5-1, the J call TRBJ1-1, with 7 bases aligning to TRBD1. The V gene end was trimmed by 6 bases and the J gene end by 8 bases; junction bases not matched to a gene: 10. Germline CDR1 and CDR2: SGHRS and YFSETQ. This CDR3 spans 13 amino acids. CDR3 protein: CASKFPGTEEAFF. The CDR3 DNA follows: TGCGCCAGCAAGTTCCCCGGGACAGAAGAAGCTTTCTTT.

The V call is TRBV30, the J call TRBJ2-2; 10 nucleotides match TRBD2. The CDR3 consists of 18 residues. The junction had 15 bases not matched to a gene; V was cut back by 4 bases and J by 4 bases. Per germline, CDR1 GTSNPN and CDR2 SVGIG (reference sequence). Here the CDR3 DNA reads TGTGCCTGGACTCACCGCCCTAGACTAGCGGGTCTCACCGGGGAGCTGTTTTTT. This gives the protein CAWTHRPRLAGLTGELFF.

This chain links TRBV7-2 with TRBJ1-2, with unresolved D. CDR1 and CDR2 (germline): SGHTA, FQGNSA. The CDR3 sequence is 15 residues long. V lost 0 bases to trimming and J lost 2 bases, with 10 bases between them. The CDR3 DNA reads TGTGCCAGCAGCTTAGCGCCCGGTACCAACTATGGCTACACCTTC. The encoded protein is CASSLAPGTNYGYTF.

V usage is TRBV6-1 and J usage is TRBJ1-1, with D possibly TRBD1 on 6 matching bases. CDR1 is MNHNS, CDR2 SASEGT, per germline. The CDR3 consists of 14 residues. Trimming removed 4 bases from V and 1 base from J, with 10 bases in between. The CDR3 coding sequence is TGTGCCAGCAGTGCATTACAGGGGAACACTGAAGCTTTCTTT. This encodes CASSALQGNTEAFF.

J is TRBJ1-6 and V is TRBV28; 9 nucleotides align to TRBD1. J gave up 10 bases and V 8 bases, and 12 bases lay outside the gene matches. The CDR3 runs 15 residues. The germline CDR1 and CDR2 sequences are MDHEN and SYDVKM. The CDR3 sequence is CASGSPGQGNSPLHF. The CDR3 DNA sequence: TGTGCCAGCGGGTCCCCGGGACAGGGTAACTCACCCCTCCACTTT.

The chain combines TRBV2 with TRBJ2-7; TRBD1 might be the D (6 bases). Trimming cost V 5 bases and J 0 bases, with 11 bases left between them. Germline loops: CDR1 SNHLY, CDR2 FYNNEI. CDR3 length equals 14 residues. This CDR3 is CASSLRDISYEQYF. The CDR3 region has the DNA TGTGCCAGCAGTCTCCGGGACATCTCCTACGAGCAGTACTTC.

V gene TRBV7-6 combines with J gene TRBJ2-1; TRBD1 aligns across 9 bases. V shed 2 bases and J 5 bases; nucleotides not matched to a gene: 4. The CDR3 length is 15 residues. CDR1 is SGHVS and CDR2 is FNYEAQ in the germline V gene. CDR3 protein: CASSLRDRVNNEQFF. The CDR3 nucleotides read TGTGCCAGCAGCTTACGGGACAGGGTAAACAATGAGCAGTTCTTC.

V is TRBV6-1 and J is TRBJ2-7, with no clear D. The germline gives CDR1 MNHNS, CDR2 SASEGT. CDR3 length: 11 amino acids. V was trimmed by 6 bases and J by 4 bases, leaving 7 bases between them. This chain's CDR3 is CASRRQYEQYF. The CDR3 nucleotides read TGTGCCAGCAGGCGACAATACGAGCAGTACTTC.

The chain is built from TRBV2 and TRBJ1-1, with unresolved D. V lost 11 bases and J lost 1, with 14 bases in between. The CDR3 totals 13 residues. Germline V gene sequence: CDR1 SNHLY, CDR2 FYNNEI. The CDR3, as DNA: TGTGCCGGCTCGCGACTCGAGAACACTGAAGCTTTCTTT. Translation gives CAGSRLENTEAFF. Supplemented by reference TRBV2 and TRBJ1-1, the full variable domain reads EPEVTQTPSHQVTQMGQEVILRCVPISNHLYFYWYRQILGQKVEFLVSFYNNEISEKSEIFDDQFSVERPDGSNFTLKIRSTKLEDSAMYFCAGSRLENTEAFFGQGTRLTVV.

The chain carries TRBV7-3 and TRBJ2-6, with D possibly being TRBD2 (6 bases). The CDR3 runs to 19 residues. Germline-derived CDR1 and CDR2 are SGHTA and FQGTGA. With 0 bases removed from V and 1 base from J, the gap between germline ends came to 16 bases. The DNA for the CDR3 is TGTGCCAGCAGCTTAACCCGGCGGGGTGCCCTTTCTGGGGCCAACGTCCTGACTTTC. Translation gives CASSLTRRGALSGANVLTF.

This chain uses TRBV27 with TRBJ2-1; the D gene is possibly TRBD2 (5 bases). The CDR3 extends over 14 amino acids. CDR1 is MNHEY, CDR2 SMNVEV, per germline (reference sequence). V dropped 1 base and J dropped 10 bases, with 14 bases sitting between them. CDR3 region: CASSLLEGVGEQFF. The CDR3 DNA is TGTGCCAGCAGTTTATTAGAGGGAGTGGGAGAGCAGTTCTTC.

The chain joins TRBV4-3 to TRBJ2-1; D remains ambiguous. Between the trimmed V and J ends, which lost 4 bases and 0 bases, there was a span of 10 bases. CDR3 size: 15 residues. CDR1 and CDR2 from the germline V gene are LGHNA and YSLEER. The chain's CDR3 is CASSPLMSSYNEQFF. DNA of the CDR3: TGCGCCAGCAGCCCATTAATGAGCTCCTACAATGAGCAGTTCTTC.

This chain links TRBV18 with TRBJ2-6; D is ambiguous. Germline V gene data show CDR1 as KGHSH and CDR2 as LQKENI. V was shortened by 1 base and J by 1 base, with 11 bases between the two germline ends. The CDR3 contains 17 residues. CDR3 protein: CASSPLASLSGANVLTF. CDR3 DNA sequence: TGTGCCAGCTCACCACTGGCCAGTCTGTCTGGGGCCAACGTCCTGACTTTC.

The V gene is TRBV6-5, the J gene TRBJ2-5; D not resolved. CDR1 is MNHEY and CDR2 is SVGAGI in the germline V gene. The CDR3 length is 13 residues. V dropped 3 bases and J dropped 3 bases, with 8 bases sitting between them. CDR3 amino acids: CASSYRLEETQYF. CDR3 in DNA: TGTGCCAGCAGTTATAGGCTAGAAGAGACCCAGTACTTC.

The chain uses TRBV7-9 and TRBJ1-1; D remains unclear. CDR3 size: 14 residues. Germline V gene data show CDR1 as SEHNR and CDR2 as FQNEAQ (reference sequence). V shed 5 bases and J shed 1 base, with 11 bases lying between them. DNA for the CDR3: TGTGCCAGCAGCGAGTCGGCGGCGAACACTGAAGCTTTCTTT. Protein sequence: CASSESAANTEAFF.

The rearrangement uses TRBV5-1 and TRBJ1-1; perhaps TRBD1 as D (6 bases). This CDR3 is 15 amino acids long. The V gene's germline CDR1 is SGHRS and CDR2 YFSETQ. V lost 3 bases and J lost 1, with 13 bases in between. CDR3 coding DNA: TGCGCCAGCAGCTCAGCGGGACATTCGAACACTGAAGCTTTCTTT. Its translation: CASSSAGHSNTEAFF.

The chain recombines TRBV7-3 with TRBJ2-1; 10 nucleotides align to TRBD2. The CDR3 spans 15 residues. The V gene's germline CDR1 is SGHTA and CDR2 FQGTGA. The ends lost 3 bases at V and 7 bases at J; junction bases unmatched: 6. DNA of the CDR3: TGTGCCAGCAGCTTGGGGCTAGCGGGAGAGAATGAGCAGTTCTTC. It specifies CASSLGLAGENEQFF.

J is TRBJ1-4 and V is TRBV11-2; D possibly corresponds to TRBD1 (6 bases). The CDR3 is made up of 15 amino acids. With 5 bases removed from V and 4 bases from J, the gap between germline ends came to 14 bases. Germline V gene data show CDR1 as SGHAT and CDR2 as FQNNGV. The CDR3 protein is CASSRNGQRNEKLFF. CDR3 bases: TGTGCCAGCAGCCGAAATGGACAGCGTAATGAAAAACTGTTTTTT.

This chain uses TRBV5-1 with TRBJ2-3, with D uncertain. Trimming took off 1 base at V and 4 bases at J, with 13 bases between the two ends. Germline values: CDR1 SGHRS, CDR2 YFSETQ. There are 15 residues in the CDR3. The chain's CDR3 is CASSLSRWKADTQYF. CDR3 sequence (DNA): TGCGCCAGCAGCTTGTCTAGATGGAAGGCAGATACGCAGTATTTT.

Here the CDR3 DNA reads TGTGCCAGCAGTGGCTACAGGGGGGCGAACACTGAAGCTTTCTTT. It yields the protein CASSGYRGANTEAFF. The V gene is TRBV2, the J gene TRBJ1-1, with 8 bases identical to TRBD1. Germline CDR1 reads SNHLY; CDR2 reads FYNNEI. V lost 4 bases to trimming and J lost 1 base; unmatched junction nucleotides: 5. CDR3 size: 15 residues. Filled out from reference TRBV2 and TRBJ1-1, the complete variable domain reads EPEVTQTPSHQVTQMGQEVILRCVPISNHLYFYWYRQILGQKVEFLVSFYNNEISEKSEIFDDQFSVERPDGSNFTLKIRSTKLEDSAMYFCASSGYRGANTEAFFGQGTRLTVV.

The rearrangement links TRBV18 to TRBJ2-2, with TRBD1 identical over 7 bases. The V segment lost 4 bases and the J segment 4 bases; nucleotides outside the gene matches: 3. From germline, CDR1 is KGHSH and CDR2 LQKENI. The CDR3 spans 14 residues. The DNA for the CDR3 is TGTGCCAGCTCACTTGACAGGGCCACCGGGGAGCTGTTTTTT. Translation: CASSLDRATGELFF.

The rearrangement joins TRBV5-4 to TRBJ2-1, with D possibly matching TRBD2 (7 bases). There are 16 residues in the CDR3. CDR1 is SGHNT and CDR2 is YYREEE in the germline V gene (reference sequence). V was cut by 7 bases and J by 0 bases, with 17 bases left in between. CDR3 bases: TGTGCCAGCGGGGGAGGGGGGTCCGGCTCCTACAATGAGCAGTTCTTC. This gives the protein CASGGGGSGSYNEQFF.